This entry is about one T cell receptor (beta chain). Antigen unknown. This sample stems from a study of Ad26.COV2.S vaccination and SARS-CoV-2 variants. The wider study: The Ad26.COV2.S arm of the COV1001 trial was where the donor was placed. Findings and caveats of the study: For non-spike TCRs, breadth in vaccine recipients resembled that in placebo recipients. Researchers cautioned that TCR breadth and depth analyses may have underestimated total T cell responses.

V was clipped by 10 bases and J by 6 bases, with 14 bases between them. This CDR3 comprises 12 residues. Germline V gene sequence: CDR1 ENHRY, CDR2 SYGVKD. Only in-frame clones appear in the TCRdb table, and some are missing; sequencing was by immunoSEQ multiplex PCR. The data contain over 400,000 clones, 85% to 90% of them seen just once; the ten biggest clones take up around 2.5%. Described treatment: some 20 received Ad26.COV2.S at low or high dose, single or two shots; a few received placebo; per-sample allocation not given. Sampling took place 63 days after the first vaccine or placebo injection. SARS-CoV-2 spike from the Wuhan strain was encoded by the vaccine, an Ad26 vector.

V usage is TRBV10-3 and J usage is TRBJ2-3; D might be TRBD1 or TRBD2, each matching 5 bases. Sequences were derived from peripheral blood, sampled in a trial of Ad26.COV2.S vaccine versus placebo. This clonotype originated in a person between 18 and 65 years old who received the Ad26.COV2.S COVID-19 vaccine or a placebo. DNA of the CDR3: TGTGCCACCCGGGACCCTAGGGATACGCAGTATTTT. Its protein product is CATRDPRDTQYF.